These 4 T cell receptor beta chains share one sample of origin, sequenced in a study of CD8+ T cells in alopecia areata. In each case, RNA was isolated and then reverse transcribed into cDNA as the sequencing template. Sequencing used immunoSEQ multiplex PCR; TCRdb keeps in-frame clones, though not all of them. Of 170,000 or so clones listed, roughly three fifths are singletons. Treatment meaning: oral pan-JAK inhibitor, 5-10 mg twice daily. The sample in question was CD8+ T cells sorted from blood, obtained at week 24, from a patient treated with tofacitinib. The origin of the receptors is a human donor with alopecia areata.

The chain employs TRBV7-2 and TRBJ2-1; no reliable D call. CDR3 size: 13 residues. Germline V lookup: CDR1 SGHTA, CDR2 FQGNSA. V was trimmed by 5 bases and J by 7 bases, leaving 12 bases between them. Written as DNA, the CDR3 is TGTGCCAGCAGCACCATTTCCTGGAATGAGCAGTTCTTC. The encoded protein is CASSTISWNEQFF.

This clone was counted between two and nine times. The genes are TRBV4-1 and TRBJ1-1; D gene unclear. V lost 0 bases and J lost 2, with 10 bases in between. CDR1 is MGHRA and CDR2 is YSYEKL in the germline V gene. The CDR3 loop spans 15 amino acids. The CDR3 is CASSQEDRPNTEAFF. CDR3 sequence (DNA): TGCGCCAGCAGCCAAGAGGATAGGCCAAACACTGAAGCTTTCTTT.

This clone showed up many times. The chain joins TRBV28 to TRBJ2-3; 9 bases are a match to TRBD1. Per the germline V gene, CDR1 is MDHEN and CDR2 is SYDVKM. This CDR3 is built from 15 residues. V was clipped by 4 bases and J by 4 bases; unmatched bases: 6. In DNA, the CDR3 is TGTGCCAGCAGTTCATATAGACAGGGGGCAGATACGCAGTATTTT. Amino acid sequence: CASSSYRQGADTQYF.

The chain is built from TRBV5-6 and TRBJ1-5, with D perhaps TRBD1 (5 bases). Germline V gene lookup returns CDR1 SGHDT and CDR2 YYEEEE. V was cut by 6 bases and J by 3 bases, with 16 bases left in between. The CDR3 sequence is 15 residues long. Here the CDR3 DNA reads TGTGCCAGCAACCTGGGGAGGGGCCTCAATCAGCCCCAGCATTTT. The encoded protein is CASNLGRGLNQPQHF. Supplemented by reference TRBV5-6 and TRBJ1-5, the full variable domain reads DAGVTQSPTHLIKTRGQQVTLRCSPKSGHDTVSWYQQALGQGPQFIFQYYEEEERQRGNFPDRFSGHQFPNYSSELNVNALLLGDSALYLCASNLGRGLNQPQHFGDGTRLSIL.